These 9 T cell receptor beta chains were all obtained from the same sample, sequenced in a study of T cells in Graves' hyperthyroidism and ophthalmopathy. TCR beta CDR3 sequences were amplified from RNA transcripts. An initial round of RT-PCR targeting the TCR CDR3 relied on the HTBI primer set. TCRdb recomputed calls from the multiplex PCR reads with MiXCR, one row per CDR3 protein. The table lists approximately 710,000 distinct CDR3 sequences, approximately 15% of them singletons. The sequenced material came from blood. The receptors come from a man aged 45-65 years with Graves' hyperthyroidism.

In this sample, this clonotype turned up a few times. The CDR3 spells CASSQDLAGSYEQYF. The CDR3 nucleotides are TGTGCCAGCAGCCAAGACCTAGCGGGGTCCTACGAGCAGTACTTC. V is TRBV11-2 and J is TRBJ2-7, with 9 bases lining up with TRBD2. This CDR3 spans 15 amino acids. Germline V gives CDR1 SGHAT, CDR2 FQNNGV. J gave up 1 base and V 5 bases, and 6 bases lay outside the gene matches. Looking up the rest from reference TRBV11-2 and TRBJ2-7 gives the full variable domain: EAGVAQSPRYKIIEKRQSVAFWCNPISGHATLYWYQQILGQGPKLLIQFQNNGVVDDSQLPKDRFSAERLKGVDSTLKIQPAKLEDSAVYLCASSQDLAGSYEQYFGPGTRLTVT.

This clonotype was detected many times. The chain recombines TRBV10-3 with TRBJ2-7; 7 nucleotides agree with TRBD1. The V gene end was trimmed by 6 bases and the J gene end by 3 bases; junction bases not matched to a gene: 8. The CDR3 length is 14 residues. Germline assignment: CDR1 ENHRY and CDR2 SYGVKD. CDR3 in DNA: TGTGCCATCAGAACGGACAGGAAAAGCTACGAGCAGTACTTC. It yields the protein CAIRTDRKSYEQYF.

This clonotype was seen repeatedly, ten times or more. The chain carries TRBV12-3 or TRBV12-4 and TRBJ1-1; D gene ambiguous. The CDR3 is made up of 11 amino acids. The V gene lost 7 bases and the J gene lost 7 bases, with 10 bases spanning the gap. In DNA, the CDR3 is TGTGCCAGCACTCAAGGAGATGAAGCTTTCTTT. Its translation: CASTQGDEAFF.

This rearrangement joins TRBV3-1 to TRBJ1-1; a possible D gene is TRBD1 (6 bases). The CDR3 is 15 residues long. V was shortened by 0 bases and J by 3 bases, with 11 bases between the two germline ends. From germline, CDR1 is LGHDT and CDR2 YNNKEL (reference sequence). The CDR3 DNA reads TGTGCCAGCAGCCAAGAGGGGACAAGGGACACTGAAGCTTTCTTT. Its translation: CASSQEGTRDTEAFF.

This clonotype appeared many times. The chain is built from TRBV28 and TRBJ2-3, with a weak D call TRBD1 (6 bases). The CDR3 spans 15 residues. CDR1 MDHEN and CDR2 SYDVKM come from the germline V gene. The V and J ends lost 1 base and 1 base respectively, with 9 bases between them. The CDR3 coding sequence is TGTGCCAGCAGTTTATCACGACAGGGCACAGATACGCAGTATTTT. Its protein is CASSLSRQGTDTQYF. The full variable domain, completed using reference TRBV28 and TRBJ2-3, is DVKVTQSSRYLVKRTGEKVFLECVQDMDHENMFWYRQDPGLGLRLIYFSYDVKMKEKGDIPEGYSVSREKKERFSLILESASTNQTSMYLCASSLSRQGTDTQYFGPGTRLTVL.

This clonotype was seen a handful of times. The genes are TRBV28 and TRBJ2-2, with D unclear. CDR1 and CDR2 (germline): MDHEN, SYDVKM. CDR3 length: 10 amino acids. V dropped 4 bases and J dropped 7 bases, with 1 base sitting between them. The chain's CDR3 is CASSCGELFF. The CDR3 region has the DNA TGTGCCAGCAGTTGCGGGGAGCTGTTTTTT.

This clonotype was picked up many times. The chain recombines TRBV14 with TRBJ2-7; no reliable D call. Germline V CDR1 and CDR2: SGHDN, FVKESK. The V end was cut by 0 bases, the J end by 7 bases, with 13 bases between. The CDR3 totals 14 residues. The CDR3 DNA follows: TGTGCCAGCAGCCAAGACGTCGGAGTTTTAGAGCAGTACTTC. Its protein is CASSQDVGVLEQYF.

Notes on this clonotype: This may stem from a read error, because a much larger clone lies one nucleotide away. The chain has TRBV28 and TRBJ1-5; D perhaps matches TRBD1 (6 bases). The CDR3 sequence is 15 residues long. Germline V gene data show CDR1 as MDHEN and CDR2 as SYDVKM. The CDR3 nucleotides read TGTGTCAGCACCAATCCTGACAGGTACAATCAGCCCCAGCATTTT. It specifies CVSTNPDRYNQPQHF.

In its sample, this clonotype was seen a few times. The V call is TRBV7-3, the J call TRBJ1-6; D uncertain. This CDR3 has 16 residues. Germline V gene sequence: CDR1 SGHTA, CDR2 FQGTGA. V was clipped by 2 bases and J by 9 bases, with 17 bases between them. The CDR3 protein is CASSLGPTAGTSPLHF. The CDR3 DNA reads TGTGCCAGCAGCTTAGGCCCGACGGCGGGAACTTCACCCCTCCACTTT.